This T cell receptor (beta chain) emerged from a study of PD-1 blockade in classical Hodgkin lymphoma. Time point indicated: cycle 4 day 1 (C4D1), after 6 weeks of nivolumab. Autologous stem cell transplantation was followed by relapse in every patient, and brentuximab vedotin exposure varied. Magnetic negative selection served to purify CD4+ T cells out of PBMCs that had been thawed. Patients showed best responses of complete response, partial response or progressive disease. Turning to this clone: Its specificity is unknown.

General study points: Compared with healthy donors, newly diagnosed patients reportedly showed lower baseline TCR diversity.

The table came from immunoSEQ multiplex PCR; TCRdb's copy has only in-frame clones and leaves some out. The sample lists 25,000 to 30,000 clones, around 86% seen once, with approximately 0.49% in the top ten. The length of the CDR3 is 18 residues. CDR1 is SGHVS and CDR2 is FNYEAQ in the germline V gene. V was pared by 0 bases and J by 8 bases, with 22 bases between. This material consisted of CD4+ T cells from blood, taken before the fourth cycle of nivolumab. The TCR originated in a human donor with classical Hodgkin lymphoma. The genes are TRBV7-6 and TRBJ2-2; D unclear. The CDR3 loop reads CASSLASPGEVGQGELFF. Written as DNA, the CDR3 is TGTGCCAGCAGCTTAGCCTCCCCCGGCGAGGTTGGGCAAGGGGAGCTGTTTTTT.